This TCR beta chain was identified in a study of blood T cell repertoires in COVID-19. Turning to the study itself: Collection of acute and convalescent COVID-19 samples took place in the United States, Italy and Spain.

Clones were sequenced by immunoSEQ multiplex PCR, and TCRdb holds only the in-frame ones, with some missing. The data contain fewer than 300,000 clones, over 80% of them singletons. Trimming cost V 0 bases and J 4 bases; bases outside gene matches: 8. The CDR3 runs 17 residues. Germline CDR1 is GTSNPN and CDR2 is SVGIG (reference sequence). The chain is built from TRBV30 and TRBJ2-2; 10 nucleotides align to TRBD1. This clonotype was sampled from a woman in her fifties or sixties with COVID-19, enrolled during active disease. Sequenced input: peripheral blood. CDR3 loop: CAWSVSVGQGVTGELFF. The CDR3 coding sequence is TGTGCCTGGAGTGTATCGGTCGGACAGGGGGTCACCGGGGAGCTGTTTTTT.